The 24 T cell receptor beta chains in this list originate from one sample, sequenced in a study of CD8+ T cells in alopecia areata. As the sequencing template, cDNA was produced by extracting RNA and reverse transcribing it. Clones were sequenced by immunoSEQ multiplex PCR, and TCRdb holds only the in-frame ones, with some missing. In the table there are about 180,000 clones, approximately 50% of which are singletons. Treatment defined: oral pan-JAK inhibitor, 5-10 mg twice daily. The specimen was CD8+ T cells sorted from blood, collected around week 53, from a patient treated with tofacitinib. The source is a human donor with alopecia areata.

V gene TRBV6-5 combines with J gene TRBJ2-3; D call uncertain. The CDR3 has 13 amino acids. The V end lost 3 bases, the J end lost 2 bases, and 6 bases lay between the germline ends. Per the germline V gene, CDR1 is MNHEY and CDR2 is SVGAGI. CDR3 region: CASSYSDTDTQYF. The CDR3 region has the DNA TGTGCCAGCAGTTATTCTGACACAGATACGCAGTATTTT.

As DNA, the CDR3 is TGTGCCAGCAGCTTAGTGGAACAGGGGGCGGAGACCCAGTACTTC. This translates into CASSLVEQGAETQYF. The V call is TRBV7-9, the J call TRBJ2-5; the match to TRBD1 covers 9 bases. The CDR3 covers 15 residues. V was clipped by 1 base and J by 5 bases; unmatched bases: 5. Germline CDR1 reads SEHNR; CDR2 reads FQNEAQ (reference sequence).

The rearrangement uses TRBV9 and TRBJ2-2; 7 bases agree with TRBD2. CDR1 is SGDLS, CDR2 YYNGEE, per germline. The J segment lost 0 bases and the V segment lost 2 bases, leaving 4 bases of the junction unmatched. This CDR3 has 16 amino acids. CDR3 in amino acids: CASSVGGRANTGELFF. The CDR3 coding sequence is TGTGCCAGCAGCGTGGGTGGGAGGGCGAACACCGGGGAGCTGTTTTTT.

The V call is TRBV6-5, the J call TRBJ2-2, with a tentative D call TRBD1 (6 bases). CDR1 and CDR2 from the germline V gene are MNHEY and SVGAGI. The CDR3 covers 16 residues. Trimming shortened V by 0 bases and J by 8 bases, and 16 bases separated the two germline ends. The CDR3 coding sequence is TGTGCCAGCAGTTACTCGACAGGCCCGGTTTCTGGGGAGCTGTTTTTT. Translated, it gives CASSYSTGPVSGELFF.

This rearrangement joins TRBV20-1 to TRBJ1-2; unclear D gene. The V end lost 3 bases, the J end lost 8 bases, and 7 bases lay between the germline ends. There are 10 residues in the CDR3. Germline assignment: CDR1 DFQATT and CDR2 SNEGSKA (reference sequence). Written as DNA, the CDR3 is TGCAGTGCTAGGGGCCGGGGCTACACCTTC. Amino acid sequence: CSARGRGYTF.

This chain connects TRBV14 to TRBJ1-4; unclear D gene. CDR1 and CDR2 from the germline V gene are SGHDN and FVKESK. V was cut by 5 bases and J by 10 bases, with 14 bases left in between. The CDR3 runs 13 residues. CDR3: CASSELSRVKLFF. DNA of the CDR3: TGTGCCAGCAGCGAACTCTCTCGGGTAAAACTGTTTTTT.

The J gene is TRBJ2-1, the V gene TRBV29-1; either TRBD1 or TRBD2 may supply D (5 bases each). The germline V gene has CDR1 SQVTM and CDR2 ANQGSEA. CDR3 length equals 12 residues. Deletions cut 5 bases from V and 6 bases from J, with 11 bases between. CDR3 sequence (DNA): TGCAGCGTTTATGCAGGGACCAATGAGCAGTTCTTC. This translates into CSVYAGTNEQFF.

This chain joins TRBV12-5 and TRBJ2-7, with D perhaps matching TRBD1 (6 bases). CDR3 length: 12 residues. The germline V gene has CDR1 LGHNT and CDR2 FRNRAP. V was trimmed by 3 bases and J by 5 bases, leaving 8 bases between them. The DNA of the CDR3 is TGTGCTAGTGGTTTTGACAGGAACGAGCAGTACTTC. Translated: CASGFDRNEQYF. Based on the CDR3 plus reference TRBV12-5 and TRBJ2-7, the full variable domain is DARVTQTPRHKVTEMGQEVTMRCQPILGHNTVFWYRQTMMQGLELLAYFRNRAPLDDSGMPKDRFSAEMPDATLATLKIQPSEPRDSAVYFCASGFDRNEQYFGPGTRLTVT.

This sequence joins TRBV4-3 and TRBJ1-2, with 7 bases lining up with TRBD1. The ends lost 0 bases at V and 2 bases at J; junction bases unmatched: 3. The CDR3 runs to 15 residues. The germline V gene encodes CDR1 LGHNA and CDR2 YSLEER. CDR3: CASSQDWTGNYGYTF. The CDR3 coding sequence is TGCGCCAGCAGCCAAGATTGGACAGGAAACTATGGCTACACCTTC.

V usage is TRBV27 and J usage is TRBJ1-1; 9 bases align to TRBD1. Germline V CDR1 and CDR2: MNHEY, SMNVEV (reference sequence). V lost 5 bases, J lost 5 bases, and 9 bases stayed unmatched. The CDR3 consists of 15 residues. The CDR3: CASSHRDRVRTEAFF. The CDR3 DNA reads as TGTGCCAGCAGTCACCGGGACAGGGTGAGGACTGAAGCTTTCTTT.

This clone occurred a few times. The chain is built from TRBV7-3 and TRBJ2-1; D is unresolved. The CDR3 loop spans 13 amino acids. V was cut by 5 bases and J by 9 bases, with 14 bases left in between. In germline, CDR1 is SGHTA, CDR2 FQGTGA. CDR3 amino acids: CASSQTQFSEQFF. The DNA of the CDR3 is TGTGCCAGCAGCCAGACACAGTTTTCTGAGCAGTTCTTC.

The rearrangement uses TRBV27 and TRBJ2-7, with 9 nucleotides matching TRBD1. Trimming cost V 4 bases and J 4 bases; bases outside gene matches: 2. CDR1 and CDR2 (germline): MNHEY, SMNVEV (reference sequence). The CDR3 spans 13 residues. The CDR3 DNA reads TGTGCCAGCAGTTGGGGACAGGGTTACGAGCAGTACTTC. This translates into CASSWGQGYEQYF.

V is TRBV7-9 and J is TRBJ2-7; TRBD1 might be the D (5 bases). Germline V gene sequence: CDR1 SEHNR, CDR2 FQNEAQ (reference sequence). The CDR3 runs to 13 residues. V gave up 0 bases and J gave up 5 bases, with 8 bases separating them. In DNA, the CDR3 is TGTGCCAGCAGCTTAGCGGGCAGGGACGAGCAGTACTTC. Translation: CASSLAGRDEQYF.

This clone was counted a few times. This sequence joins TRBV4-2 and TRBJ1-1, with D perhaps matching TRBD1 (5 bases). The CDR3 has 14 amino acids. Germline CDR1 is LGHNA and CDR2 is YNFKEQ. V was clipped by 1 base and J by 3 bases, with 9 bases between them. DNA of the CDR3: TGTGCCAGCAGCCAAGGGGACCGGGACACTGAAGCTTTCTTT. This gives the protein CASSQGDRDTEAFF.

V and J are TRBV29-1 and TRBJ2-5; D ambiguous. TRBJ2-7 matches the DNA end more closely, so the J call is doubtful. The CDR3 runs to 11 residues. CDR1 is SQVTM and CDR2 is ANQGSEA in the germline V gene. In DNA form, the CDR3 reads TGCAGCGTTGAGAACAACTACGAGCAGTACTTC. Amino acids: CSVENNYEQYF.

This clone was detected only a few times. V gene TRBV5-4 combines with J gene TRBJ2-7; 8 bases are shared with TRBD1. Germline V gene lookup returns CDR1 SGHNT and CDR2 YYREEE (reference sequence). The J segment lost 4 bases and the V segment lost 2 bases, leaving 5 bases of the junction unmatched. This CDR3 has 14 residues. CDR3 in amino acids: CASSFGQGGYEQYF. The CDR3 DNA is TGTGCCAGCAGCTTTGGACAGGGTGGTTACGAGCAGTACTTC.

On this clone itself: A much larger clone lies one base from this, so it may be a read error. The chain uses TRBV6-4 and TRBJ2-3; TRBD1 aligns across 10 bases. The ends lost 3 bases at V and 4 bases at J; junction bases unmatched: 1. Germline CDR1 reads MRHNA; CDR2 reads SNTAGT. The CDR3 has 14 residues. In DNA form, the CDR3 reads TGTGCCAGCAGTGAGGGGACAGGGGCAGATACGCAGTATTTT. This encodes CASSEGTGADTQYF.

The chain has TRBV6-5 and TRBJ2-1; 10 bases map to TRBD2. V trimming: 5 bases; J trimming: 2 bases; junction bases outside the gene matches: 3. Germline V gives CDR1 MNHEY, CDR2 SVGAGI. CDR3 length: 15 residues. CDR3 protein: CASSITSGAYNEQFF. CDR3 DNA: TGTGCCAGCAGTATAACTAGCGGGGCCTACAATGAGCAGTTCTTC.

CDR3 loop: CASSQGGRSSSSAFF. The CDR3 DNA is TGCGCCAGCAGCCAAGGTGGCAGGAGCTCGAGCTCGGCTTTCTTT. The J gene is TRBJ1-1, the V gene TRBV4-3; D unclear. The V end was cut by 1 base, the J end by 11 bases, with 20 bases between. CDR3 length equals 15 residues. Germline CDR1 LGHNA, CDR2 YSLEER.

The chain recombines TRBV13 with TRBJ2-3, with D uncertain. V lost 0 bases, J lost 4 bases, and 17 bases lay in between. This CDR3 region has 17 residues. The germline V gene has CDR1 PRHDT and CDR2 FYEKMQ (reference sequence). The CDR3 protein is CASSLGQIESSADTQYF. CDR3 nucleotides: TGTGCCAGCAGCTTAGGGCAGATCGAGAGTAGTGCAGATACGCAGTATTTT.

This rearrangement joins TRBV6-5 to TRBJ1-1; D ambiguous. The CDR3 extends over 14 amino acids. Germline assignment: CDR1 MNHEY and CDR2 SVGAGI. V shed 6 bases and J shed 4 bases, with 15 bases lying between them. CDR3 bases: TGTGCCAGCAGCGACCTGGGGTCGAGCACTGAAGCTTTCTTT. This codes for CASSDLGSSTEAFF.

In its sample, this clone was seen a few times. The CDR3 nucleotides read TGCAGCGTTGATCCAGATCGGGCAGGGGGCCTTGGCTACACCTTC. As protein: CSVDPDRAGGLGYTF. The chain combines TRBV29-1 with TRBJ1-2, with TRBD1 matching 8 bases. The CDR3 contains 15 residues. Trimming removed 3 bases from V and 7 bases from J; junction bases left unmatched: 13. Germline V CDR1 and CDR2: SQVTM, ANQGSEA.

The gene calls are TRBV7-8 and TRBJ2-2; 15 nucleotides agree with TRBD2. Per germline, CDR1 SGHVS and CDR2 FQNEAQ. J was trimmed by 8 bases and V by 5 bases; bases with no gene match: 9. The CDR3 has 17 amino acids. This CDR3 reads CASSPRTSGGAEGELFF. For the CDR3, the DNA is TGTGCCAGCAGCCCCAGGACTAGCGGGGGGGCCGAGGGGGAGCTGTTTTTT. Filled out from reference TRBV7-8 and TRBJ2-2, the complete variable domain reads GAGVSQSPRYKVAKRGQDVALRCDPISGHVSLFWYQQALGQGPEFLTYFQNEAQLDKSGLPSDRFFAERPEGSVSTLKIQRTQQEDSAVYLCASSPRTSGGAEGELFFGEGSRLTVL.

CDR3 DNA: TGTGCCAGCTCACCACAGGGGACCTCCAATCAGCCCCAGCATTTT. This codes for CASSPQGTSNQPQHF. The chain couples TRBV18 to TRBJ1-5, with D possibly being TRBD1 (5 bases). Looked up from germline, CDR1 is KGHSH and CDR2 is LQKENI. CDR3 length equals 15 residues. V shed 1 base and J shed 3 bases, with 10 bases lying between them.